Below are 21 T cell receptor beta chains sequenced from a single sample in a study of T cells in localized non-small cell lung cancer. The assay was immunoSEQ multiplex PCR, and TCRdb's table has in-frame clones only and misses some. This table holds 5,000 to 8,000 clones, 87% found once. The specimen comprised peripheral blood, sampled before any cancer treatment. These receptors all stem from a male donor aged 60 or over with stage I lung adenocarcinoma.

This CDR3 is CASSPQTSGMTAGELFF. In DNA form, the CDR3 reads TGTGCCAGCAGTCCCCAGACTAGCGGGATGACGGCGGGGGAGCTGTTTTTT. The chain carries TRBV27 and TRBJ2-2; the match to TRBD2 covers 11 bases. The CDR3 has 17 residues. With 5 bases clipped from V and 8 bases from J, the junction kept 13 bases outside the gene matches. CDR1 and CDR2 from the germline V gene are MNHEY and SMNVEV (reference sequence).

The rearrangement joins TRBV5-5 to TRBJ2-7; D gene uncertain. The length of the CDR3 is 13 residues. V lost 0 bases, J lost 1 base, and 5 bases lay in between. Germline V lookup: CDR1 SGHKS, CDR2 YYEKEE (reference sequence). CDR3 coding DNA: TGTGCCAGCAGCTTGGAGCTTTCCTACGAGCAGTACGTC. It is translated as CASSLELSYEQYV.

The gene calls are TRBV7-2 and TRBJ2-2, with D possibly TRBD1 on 5 matching bases. CDR1 SGHTA and CDR2 FQGNSA come from the germline V gene. The CDR3 is made up of 16 amino acids. V was shortened by 3 bases and J by 0 bases, with 11 bases between the two germline ends. CDR3 sequence (DNA): TGTGCCAGCAGCTTGAGACAGATCGCGAACACCGGGGAGCTGTTTTTT. As protein: CASSLRQIANTGELFF. The full variable domain, its missing parts supplied by reference TRBV7-2 and TRBJ2-2, is GAGVSQSPSNKVTEKGKDVELRCDPISGHTALYWYRQSLGQGLEFLIYFQGNSAPDKSGLPSDRFSAERTGGSVSTLTIQRTQQEDSAVYLCASSLRQIANTGELFFGEGSRLTVL.

This clone was seen just once. This chain joins TRBV5-1 and TRBJ2-5; 9 bases fit TRBD2. V shed 7 bases and J 5 bases; nucleotides not matched to a gene: 18. The CDR3 has 17 amino acids. The germline CDR1 and CDR2 sequences are SGHRS and YFSETQ. The CDR3 protein is CASSLGSGGHGVETQYF. For the CDR3, the DNA is TGCGCCAGCTCCCTAGGTAGCGGGGGCCACGGGGTGGAGACCCAGTACTTC.

The sample holds a few counts of this clone. The CDR3 loop reads CASSIGTSGRAGYNEQFF. The CDR3 DNA sequence: TGTGCCAGTAGTATAGGGACTAGCGGGAGGGCGGGCTACAATGAGCAGTTCTTC. The chain joins TRBV19 to TRBJ2-1, with 15 bases matching TRBD2. J lost 3 bases, V lost 1 base, and 4 bases had no gene match. Germline CDR1 reads LNHDA; CDR2 reads SQIVND (reference sequence). The CDR3 consists of 18 residues. The full variable domain, with the rest looked up from reference TRBV19 and TRBJ2-1, is DGGITQSPKYLFRKEGQNVTLSCEQNLNHDAMYWYRQDPGQGLRLIYYSQIVNDFQKGDIAEGYSVSREKKESFPLTVTSAQKNPTAFYLCASSIGTSGRAGYNEQFFGPGTRLTVL.

The chain links TRBV29-1 to TRBJ2-5, with D possibly being TRBD2 (5 bases). V lost 2 bases to trimming and J lost 5 bases, with 9 bases between them. Germline V gene data show CDR1 as SQVTM and CDR2 as ANQGSEA. The CDR3 is made up of 12 amino acids. The CDR3 bases are TGCAGCGTTGAATGGTTAGCGGAGACCCAGTACTTC. This gives the protein CSVEWLAETQYF.

The CDR3: CASSRTGGAYEQYV. The CDR3 coding sequence is TGTGCCAGCTCACGGACAGGGGGCGCTTACGAGCAGTACGTC. The J gene is TRBJ2-7, the V gene TRBV5-8; 11 bases line up with TRBD1. The V segment lost 7 bases and the J segment 4 bases; nucleotides outside the gene matches: 7. The CDR3 consists of 14 residues. CDR1 is SGHTS, CDR2 YDEGEE, per germline.

The chain links TRBV19 to TRBJ1-2; 10 bases fit TRBD1. The germline V gene encodes CDR1 LNHDA and CDR2 SQIVND (reference sequence). With 6 bases clipped from V and 7 bases from J, the junction kept 8 bases outside the gene matches. The CDR3 runs to 14 residues. This CDR3 reads CASRGGQGIFGYTF. The CDR3 nucleotides are TGTGCCAGTAGGGGGGGACAGGGGATATTTGGCTACACCTTC.

The V call is TRBV4-1, the J call TRBJ1-2; D remains ambiguous. Trimming cost V 0 bases and J 5 bases, with 10 bases left between them. Germline V lookup: CDR1 MGHRA, CDR2 YSYEKL. The CDR3 totals 14 residues. The CDR3 DNA follows: TGCGCCAGCAGCCAAGACTCAGCGGGGTATGGCTACACCTTC. It yields the protein CASSQDSAGYGYTF.

This chain links TRBV18 with TRBJ2-1; 10 nucleotides agree with TRBD2. This CDR3 spans 17 amino acids. The ends lost 3 bases at V and 0 bases at J; junction bases unmatched: 5. Germline CDR1 and CDR2: KGHSH and LQKENI. CDR3 sequence (DNA): TGTGCCAGCTCACCTCCTCTAGCGGGAGTCTCCTACAATGAGCAGTTCTTC. It translates to CASSPPLAGVSYNEQFF.

The chain is built from TRBV7-2 and TRBJ2-4; perhaps TRBD2 as D (5 bases). There are 12 residues in the CDR3. The V gene lost 3 bases and the J gene lost 9 bases, with 9 bases spanning the gap. Germline CDR1 is SGHTA and CDR2 is FQGNSA. In nucleotides, the CDR3 is TGTGCCAGCAGCTTCGGGGAGACCATTCAGTACTTC. It codes for CASSFGETIQYF.

The chain recombines TRBV4-1 with TRBJ1-2; 7 bases are a match to TRBD1. The junction had 4 bases not matched to a gene; V was cut back by 4 bases and J by 2 bases. Germline lookup yields CDR1 MGHRA and CDR2 YSYEKL. The CDR3 runs 14 residues. As DNA, the CDR3 is TGCGCCAGCAGCCGACCGGACAGGAACTATGGCTACACCTTC. This translates into CASSRPDRNYGYTF.

This clone was seen only once. The chain joins TRBV6-1 to TRBJ2-1; TRBD1 might be the D (6 bases). Germline lookup yields CDR1 MNHNS and CDR2 SASEGT. The V end was cut by 2 bases, the J end by 8 bases, with 13 bases between. The CDR3 spans 14 residues. The CDR3 bases are TGTGCCAGCAGTGAAATGGTGGGGGCGCATGAGCAGTTCTTC. This codes for CASSEMVGAHEQFF.

The sample holds one count of this clone. The chain is built from TRBV2 and TRBJ2-1, with TRBD2 identical over 9 bases. The ends lost 2 bases at V and 2 bases at J; junction bases unmatched: 13. This CDR3 has 19 residues. Germline-derived CDR1 and CDR2 are SNHLY and FYNNEI. The CDR3 DNA is TGTGCCAGCAGTGAACCGGGACTAGCTAAGCCCGATACCTACAATGAGCAGTTCTTC. Translating it yields CASSEPGLAKPDTYNEQFF.

This chain joins TRBV2 and TRBJ2-7; D may be TRBD1 (6 bases). V was shortened by 2 bases and J by 0 bases, with 11 bases between the two germline ends. The germline V gene has CDR1 SNHLY and CDR2 FYNNEI. This CDR3 has 15 residues. In DNA, the CDR3 is TGTGCCAGCAGTGAACAGGGGTTGGCCTCCTACGAGCAGTACGTC. Its protein is CASSEQGLASYEQYV.

This rearrangement joins TRBV30 to TRBJ1-5, with a possible D match to TRBD1 (5 bases). CDR1 GTSNPN and CDR2 SVGIG come from the germline V gene (reference sequence). The CDR3 is 15 residues long. V was shortened by 3 bases and J by 4 bases, with 16 bases between the two germline ends. The CDR3: CAWSPKDQGNQPQHF. CDR3 nucleotides: TGTGCCTGGAGCCCAAAAGACCAGGGAAATCAGCCCCAGCATTTT.

The genes are TRBV19 and TRBJ2-7, with 7 bases that match TRBD1. CDR3 size: 15 residues. Looked up from germline, CDR1 is LNHDA and CDR2 is SQIVND (reference sequence). Unmatched junction bases numbered 7, after V lost 5 bases and J lost 0 bases. The CDR3 region is CASSQSGQRSYEQYF. The CDR3 DNA follows: TGTGCCAGTAGTCAATCGGGACAGCGCTCCTACGAGCAGTACTTC. Supplemented by reference TRBV19 and TRBJ2-7, the full variable domain reads DGGITQSPKYLFRKEGQNVTLSCEQNLNHDAMYWYRQDPGQGLRLIYYSQIVNDFQKGDIAEGYSVSREKKESFPLTVTSAQKNPTAFYLCASSQSGQRSYEQYFGPGTRLTVT.

The V call is TRBV19, the J call TRBJ1-5, with D perhaps TRBD1 (6 bases). CDR1 is LNHDA, CDR2 SQIVND, per germline (reference sequence). CDR3 length equals 18 residues. V dropped 1 base and J dropped 1 base, with 17 bases sitting between them. The CDR3 DNA follows: TGTGCCAGTAGTATAGGCCCCTACAGGGCGGGAAGCAATCAGCCCCAGCATTTT. The encoded protein is CASSIGPYRAGSNQPQHF.

The V and J genes are TRBV7-9 and TRBJ1-1; D unresolved. Germline V gene data show CDR1 as SEHNR and CDR2 as FQNEAQ (reference sequence). Trimming took off 3 bases at V and 1 base at J, with 3 bases between the two ends. CDR3 length equals 12 residues. The CDR3, as DNA: TGTGCCAGCAGCTTCCAGAACACTGAAGCTTTCTTT. Amino acids: CASSFQNTEAFF.

The chain combines TRBV29-1 with TRBJ2-1; TRBD2 aligns across 12 bases. CDR3 length: 14 amino acids. Losses at the gene ends were 4 bases for V and 12 bases for J; bases not matched to a gene: 10. The V gene's germline CDR1 is SQVTM and CDR2 ANQGSEA. As DNA, the CDR3 is TGCAGCGTTGTTTTGCTAGCGGGAGGGATTGGGCAGTTCTTC. It translates to CSVVLLAGGIGQFF.

The table lists this clone with a few counts. This chain links TRBV29-1 with TRBJ2-5; a weak D match, TRBD2 (7 bases). This CDR3 has 17 residues. The germline CDR1 and CDR2 sequences are SQVTM and ANQGSEA. Trimming left V 3 bases short and J 2 bases short, with 22 bases between. The chain's CDR3 is CSVDPLGGGREQETQYF. The CDR3 DNA follows: TGCAGCGTTGATCCCCTTGGAGGGGGGCGGGAGCAAGAGACCCAGTACTTC.